Listed here are 10 T cell receptor beta chains from one sample, sequenced in a study of control samples from healthy donors and cancer patients (TCRdb year 2020). Library preparation used the immunoSEQ multiplex PCR assay. Not all clones reach the TCRdb copy of this immuneACCESS table, which keeps in-frame sequences only. Checked studies attribute under half of the gap to unresolved V genes and leave the rest unexplained. This sample lists about 84,000 clones; around 80% were detected once. The ten largest clones capture 9.5% to 13% of the sample. Sequenced input: PBMCs. The receptor set was obtained from a man aged 55-75 years with head and neck cancer.

J is TRBJ2-7 and V is TRBV20-1; no definite D call. Germline-derived CDR1 and CDR2 are DFQATT and SNEGSKA (reference sequence). This CDR3 comprises 11 residues. The V end was cut by 1 base, the J end by 4 bases, with 5 bases between. CDR3 amino acids: CSARGGYEQYF. DNA for the CDR3: TGCAGTGCTAGAGGAGGATACGAGCAGTACTTC.

This chain links TRBV3-1 (or the pseudogene TRBV3-2) with TRBJ2-1, with 7 bases aligning to TRBD1. This CDR3 has 16 residues. V trimming: 4 bases; J trimming: 3 bases; junction bases outside the gene matches: 9. Germline loops: CDR1 LGHDT, CDR2 YNNKEL (reference sequence). The CDR3 protein is CASSPLKQGNYNEQFF. The CDR3 nucleotides are TGTGCCAGCAGCCCCCTCAAACAGGGGAACTACAATGAGCAGTTCTTC.

The CDR3 DNA sequence: TGTGCCAGCAGCCACGGTGGGCGAAGTCAGCCCCAGCATTTT. Protein: CASSHGGRSQPQHF. V usage is TRBV6-2 or TRBV6-3 and J usage is TRBJ1-5; D remains unclear. The V gene lost 6 bases and the J gene lost 6 bases, with 15 bases spanning the gap. CDR1 MNHEY and CDR2 SVGEGT come from the germline V gene. The CDR3 is made up of 14 amino acids.

The chain recombines TRBV7-9 with TRBJ1-2, with 8 positions matching TRBD1. Germline CDR1 reads SEHNR; CDR2 reads FQNEAQ (reference sequence). J was trimmed by 4 bases and V by 4 bases; bases with no gene match: 8. The CDR3 runs 15 residues. CDR3 residues: CASSSPGGAGYGYTF. CDR3 nucleotide sequence: TGTGCCAGCAGCTCGCCAGGGGGCGCGGGCTATGGCTACACCTTC.

In the case of this clone: The identical CDR3 is also encoded by other nucleotide sequences in the sample. The genes are TRBV20-1 and TRBJ2-7; D is ambiguous. The V and J ends lost 0 bases and 3 bases respectively, with 3 bases between them. The CDR3 totals 11 residues. Per germline, CDR1 DFQATT and CDR2 SNEGSKA (reference sequence). CDR3 region: CSARDNYEQYF. In DNA form, the CDR3 reads TGCAGTGCTAGAGACAACTACGAGCAGTACTTC.

This chain links TRBV3-1 (or the pseudogene TRBV3-2) with TRBJ1-4; 7 positions match TRBD1. CDR1 LGHDT and CDR2 YNNKEL come from the germline V gene (reference sequence). The V segment lost 2 bases and the J segment 4 bases; nucleotides outside the gene matches: 4. The CDR3 is 15 residues long. CDR3 residues: CASSQMGQNNEKLFF. As DNA, the CDR3 is TGTGCCAGCAGCCAAATGGGACAGAATAATGAAAAACTGTTTTTT.

The CDR3 region is CASSSNYGYTF. CDR3 bases: TGTGCCAGCAGCTCTAACTATGGCTACACCTTC. This chain joins TRBV11-2 and TRBJ1-2; no clear D. The V end was cut by 4 bases, the J end by 0 bases, with 0 bases between. This CDR3 has 11 amino acids. Germline CDR1 SGHAT, CDR2 FQNNGV.

This rearrangement joins TRBV5-4 to TRBJ2-2; D possibly uses TRBD1 or TRBD2 (6 bases each). V was cut by 4 bases and J by 9 bases, with 22 bases left in between. Looked up from germline, CDR1 is SGHNT and CDR2 is YYREEE (reference sequence). The CDR3 covers 16 residues. The CDR3 is CASSTPGSGADRELFF. The CDR3 DNA is TGTGCCAGCAGCACCCCAGGGTCGGGGGCCGACAGGGAGCTGTTTTTT.

V gene TRBV18 combines with J gene TRBJ1-4; D perhaps matches TRBD1 (6 bases). Germline lookup yields CDR1 KGHSH and CDR2 LQKENI. V was trimmed by 3 bases and J by 10 bases, leaving 9 bases between them. CDR3 length: 12 amino acids. CDR3 DNA sequence: TGTGCCAGCTCACCGGGGGGCGTAAAACTGTTTTTT. It codes for CASSPGGVKLFF.

The chain joins TRBV7-8 to TRBJ1-2; D gene uncertain. V was clipped by 5 bases and J by 8 bases, with 15 bases between them. The CDR3 is 13 amino acids. Germline lookup yields CDR1 SGHVS and CDR2 FQNEAQ. CDR3 in DNA: TGTGCCAGCAGCCAGGACGTCCTGGGGGGCTACACCTTC. Protein sequence: CASSQDVLGGYTF.